One T cell receptor (beta chain) is described in this entry. This sample stems from a study of control samples from healthy donors and cancer patients. Sequenced by immunoSEQ multiplex PCR; TCRdb stores in-frame clones only, minus some. Among approximately 58,000 clones listed, around 87% were seen once. Between the trimmed V and J ends, which lost 0 bases and 0 bases, there was a span of 11 bases. The length of the CDR3 is 16 residues. The germline V gene has CDR1 SGHKS and CDR2 YYEKEE (reference sequence). V gene TRBV5-5 combines with J gene TRBJ2-3, with D uncertain. Sequencing input: PBMCs. This clonotype was obtained from a woman aged 60-70 years with lung cancer. The CDR3 DNA reads TGTGCCAGCAGCTTGGACGGCCGTTCTAGCACAGATACGCAGTATTTT. Protein sequence: CASSLDGRSSTDTQYF. Supplemented by reference TRBV5-5 and TRBJ2-3, the full variable domain reads DAGVTQSPTHLIKTRGQQVTLRCSPISGHKSVSWYQQVLGQGPQFIFQYYEKEERGRGNFPDRFSARQFPNYSSELNVNALLLGDSALYLCASSLDGRSSTDTQYFGPGTRLTVL.